This entry lists 5 T cell receptor beta chains sequenced from one sample in a study of blood T cells in healthy people across ages. It was with a sample-barcoded 5' primer and a J-beta primer mix that a second PCR of about 6 to 11 cycles was run. TCRdb passed the 5' RACE reads through MiXCR, listing each CDR3 protein once. The table includes nearly 800,000 distinct CDR3 sequences, around 25% detected once. The same data also went into a second study, on T cells of mothers and their children.

Sequencing was performed on blood. These receptors all come from a boy between 10 and 17 years old in good health.

The chain has TRBV2 and TRBJ2-1, with D possibly matching TRBD1 (5 bases). This CDR3 contains 11 residues. V lost 9 bases, J lost 6 bases, and 9 bases lay in between. Germline CDR1 is SNHLY and CDR2 is FYNNEI. CDR3 loop: CASGAANEQFF. The CDR3 region has the DNA TGTGCCAGTGGGGCGGCCAATGAGCAGTTCTTC.

The V and J genes are TRBV20-1 and TRBJ2-6; D unresolved. V lost 0 bases and J 0 bases, leaving 6 bases between the germline ends. CDR3 size: 15 residues. The germline CDR1 and CDR2 sequences are DFQATT and SNEGSKA (reference sequence). CDR3 loop: CSARDHGSGANVLTF. The CDR3 region has the DNA TGCAGTGCTAGAGATCATGGCTCTGGGGCCAACGTCCTGACTTTC.

This clonotype appeared a few times. The chain joins TRBV28 to TRBJ2-6; TRBD1 agrees at 8 bases. Germline trimming cut 8 bases from V and 2 bases from J; bases unmatched to any gene: 5. This CDR3 has 15 amino acids. Germline CDR1 and CDR2: MDHEN and SYDVKM. The CDR3 here is CASGAGGTGANVLTF. The CDR3 DNA reads TGTGCCAGCGGCGCAGGGGGCACTGGGGCCAACGTCCTGACTTTC.

The chain uses TRBV5-5 and TRBJ1-5; D perhaps matches TRBD1 (6 bases). The germline V gene has CDR1 SGHKS and CDR2 YYEKEE (reference sequence). The length of the CDR3 is 15 residues. The V and J ends lost 5 bases and 3 bases respectively, with 15 bases between them. CDR3 nucleotide sequence: TGTGCCAGCAGTCGTACAGGGTATGACAATCAGCCCCAGCATTTT. Its protein is CASSRTGYDNQPQHF.

Only a few counts were recorded for this clonotype. V and J are TRBV7-6 and TRBJ2-1, with D perhaps being TRBD1 or TRBD2 (5 bases each). Trimming took off 7 bases at V and 3 bases at J, with 16 bases between the two ends. The CDR3 spans 15 residues. Germline CDR1 SGHVS, CDR2 FNYEAQ. The DNA of the CDR3 is TGTGCCAGCACCTCTAGTGGGACCCACTACAATGAGCAGTTCTTC. As protein: CASTSSGTHYNEQFF.